These 9 T cell receptor beta chains came from one sample sequenced in a study of blood T cell repertoires in COVID-19 (dated by TCRdb to the early 2020s). Library prep was done by the immunoSEQ multiplex PCR assay. Not all clones reach the TCRdb copy of this immuneACCESS table, which keeps in-frame sequences only. Checked studies attribute under half of the gap to unresolved V genes and leave the rest unexplained. The sample table holds some 300,000 clones, of which around four fifths were seen once. The biggest ten clones account for around 3.9% of the sample. Material for sequencing was peripheral blood. The receptors derive from a woman in her fifties or sixties with active or convalescent COVID-19.

The V and J genes are TRBV13 and TRBJ2-2; no reliable D call. The germline V and J ends were trimmed by 3 bases and 5 bases, with 7 bases remaining between them. This CDR3 region has 13 residues. Germline V gene lookup returns CDR1 PRHDT and CDR2 FYEKMQ (reference sequence). The DNA of the CDR3 is TGTGCCAGCAGCTTCACTGAGACCGGGGAGCTGTTTTTT. Translating it yields CASSFTETGELFF.

The DNA of the CDR3 is TGTGCCAGCAGTTTAATAGTAGAAGAGACCCAGTACTTC. As protein: CASSLIVEETQYF. This chain connects TRBV12-3 or TRBV12-4 to TRBJ2-5; D is unclear. V was cut by 2 bases and J by 3 bases, with 7 bases left in between. The CDR3 is 13 residues long.

The chain joins TRBV9 to TRBJ1-2; 11 nucleotides line up with TRBD1. Trimming at V came to 0 bases and at J to 5 bases, leaving 9 bases not matched to a gene. This CDR3 comprises 17 residues. The germline V gene has CDR1 SGDLS and CDR2 YYNGEE. As DNA, the CDR3 is TGTGCCAGCAGCGTAGGAGGGACAGGGGGAGGAGGATATGGCTACACCTTC. As protein: CASSVGGTGGGGYGYTF.

This chain uses TRBV5-1 with TRBJ2-7; TRBD1 matches at 8 bases. The CDR3 is 14 residues long. V was clipped by 0 bases and J by 7 bases; unmatched bases: 6. Germline-derived CDR1 and CDR2 are SGHRS and YFSETQ. The CDR3 protein is CASSLETGVGEQYF. The CDR3 bases are TGCGCCAGCAGCTTGGAGACAGGGGTAGGTGAGCAGTACTTC.

The chain recombines TRBV5-1 with TRBJ2-1; 7 nucleotides line up with TRBD1. The junction had 13 bases not matched to a gene; V was cut back by 2 bases and J by 5 bases. CDR1 and CDR2 from the germline V gene are SGHRS and YFSETQ. This CDR3 is 17 amino acids long. The CDR3 bases are TGCGCCAGCAGCTTCGGACGGTTCGGGGACAGAGACAATGAGCAGTTCTTC. It specifies CASSFGRFGDRDNEQFF.

The J gene is TRBJ2-1, the V gene TRBV2, with 10 bases aligning to TRBD2. The ends lost 8 bases at V and 13 bases at J; junction bases unmatched: 11. In germline, CDR1 is SNHLY, CDR2 FYNNEI. CDR3 size: 13 residues. The CDR3 nucleotides read TGTGCCAGCCCACCACCGACTAGCGGGTCACAGTTCTTC. Translating gives CASPPPTSGSQFF.

This clone appeared once. This chain's CDR3 is CASSLRSAYEQYF. CDR3 DNA: TGTGCCAGCAGCTTGAGGTCCGCCTACGAGCAGTACTTC. The V call is TRBV11-1, the J call TRBJ2-7, with D unresolved. The V end was cut by 3 bases, the J end by 2 bases, with 8 bases between. There are 13 residues in the CDR3. Germline lookup yields CDR1 SGHAT and CDR2 FQDESV (reference sequence).

This chain joins TRBV25-1 and TRBJ1-1; D perhaps matches TRBD1 (5 bases). Deletions cut 4 bases from V and 4 bases from J, with 19 bases between. The CDR3 is 16 residues long. Germline loops: CDR1 MGHDK, CDR2 SYGVNS. This CDR3 is CASSAGDSIGGTEAFF. CDR3 in DNA: TGTGCCAGCAGTGCCGGGGACTCTATAGGCGGCACTGAAGCTTTCTTT.

This chain connects TRBV21-1 to TRBJ2-7; the table gives TRBD1 as D, unverified against the DNA. TRBV21-1 is a known pseudogene. CDR3 size: 19 residues. CDR3 DNA sequence: TGTGCCAGCAGCAAGCCCCAGGGGCCTATCCCCATTCTTGTCTACGAGCAGTACTTC. Amino acids: CASSKPQGPIPILVYEQYF.